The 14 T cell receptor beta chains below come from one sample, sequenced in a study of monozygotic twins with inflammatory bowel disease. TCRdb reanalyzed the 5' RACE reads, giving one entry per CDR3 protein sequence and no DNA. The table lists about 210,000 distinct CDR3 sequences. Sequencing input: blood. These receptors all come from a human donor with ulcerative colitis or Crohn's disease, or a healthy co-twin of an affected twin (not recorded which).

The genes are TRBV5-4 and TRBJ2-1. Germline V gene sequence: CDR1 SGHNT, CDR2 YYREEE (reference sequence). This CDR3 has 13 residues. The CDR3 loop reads CASSPEDTGLQFF. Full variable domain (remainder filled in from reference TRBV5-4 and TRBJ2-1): ETGVTQSPTHLIKTRGQQVTLRCSSQSGHNTVSWYQQALGQGPQFIFQYYREEENGRGNFPPRFSGLQFPNYSSELNVNALELDDSALYLCASSPEDTGLQFFGPGTRLTVL.

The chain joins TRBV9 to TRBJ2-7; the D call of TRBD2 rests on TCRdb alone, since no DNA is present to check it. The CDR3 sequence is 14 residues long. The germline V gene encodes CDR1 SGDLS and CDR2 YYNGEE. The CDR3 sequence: CASSVALAAGEQYF.

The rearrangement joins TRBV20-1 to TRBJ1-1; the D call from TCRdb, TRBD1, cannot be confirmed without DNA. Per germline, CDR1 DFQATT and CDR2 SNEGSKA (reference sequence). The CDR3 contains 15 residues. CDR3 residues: CSARVSGQGMAEAFF.

The CDR3 region is CASTSTGGLSDTQYF. The genes are TRBV7-2 and TRBJ2-3; TCRdb's D gene call, TRBD2, goes unchecked for lack of DNA. Germline CDR1 is SGHTA and CDR2 is FQGNSA. The CDR3 sequence is 15 residues long.

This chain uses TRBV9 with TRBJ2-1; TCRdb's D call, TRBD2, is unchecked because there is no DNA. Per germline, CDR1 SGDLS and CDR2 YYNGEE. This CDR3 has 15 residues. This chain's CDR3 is CASSVGQRGGDEQFF.

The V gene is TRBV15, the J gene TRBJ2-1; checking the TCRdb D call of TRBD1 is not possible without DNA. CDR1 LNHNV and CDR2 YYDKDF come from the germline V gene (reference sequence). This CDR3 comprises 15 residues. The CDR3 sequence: CATTGGPLSYNEQFF. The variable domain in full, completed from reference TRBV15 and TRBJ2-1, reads DAMVIQNPRYQVTQFGKPVTLSCSQTLNHNVMYWYQQKSSQAPKLLFHYYDKDFNNEADTPDNFQSRRPNTSFCFLDIRSPGLGDTAMYLCATTGGPLSYNEQFFGPGTRLTVL.

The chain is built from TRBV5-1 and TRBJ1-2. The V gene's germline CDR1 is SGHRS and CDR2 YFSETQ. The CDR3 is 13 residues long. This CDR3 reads CASSFAANYGYTF.

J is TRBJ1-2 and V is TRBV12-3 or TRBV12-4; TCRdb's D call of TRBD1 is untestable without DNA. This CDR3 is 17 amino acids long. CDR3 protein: CASSRHPSRGPNYGYTF.

The CDR3 loop reads CASSLTGFSGANVLTF. The chain carries TRBV5-1 and TRBJ2-6; TCRdb picks TRBD1, but there is no DNA to check that call. The CDR3 length is 16 residues. CDR1 is SGHRS, CDR2 YFSETQ, per germline.

CDR3 in amino acids: CASSSGNNEQFF. The J gene is TRBJ2-1, the V gene TRBV7-3; TCRdb reports TRBD1, a call that lacks DNA to check it against. The CDR3 extends over 12 amino acids. Germline CDR1 is SGHTA and CDR2 is FQGTGA.

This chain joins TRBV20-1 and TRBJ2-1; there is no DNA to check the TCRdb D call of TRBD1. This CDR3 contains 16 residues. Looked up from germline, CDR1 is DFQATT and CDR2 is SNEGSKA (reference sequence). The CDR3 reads CSARDAGARAYNEQFF.

The CDR3 sequence is CASSLAGRQGTGELFF. The rearrangement links TRBV5-1 to TRBJ2-2; TCRdb picks TRBD1, but there is no DNA to check that call. In germline, CDR1 is SGHRS, CDR2 YFSETQ. This CDR3 has 16 amino acids.

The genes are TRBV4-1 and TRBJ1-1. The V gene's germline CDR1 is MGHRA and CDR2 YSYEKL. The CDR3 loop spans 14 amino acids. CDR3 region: CASSHENWEGEAFF.

This chain's CDR3 is CSADPRTSGGLETQYF. The genes are TRBV20-1 and TRBJ2-5; without DNA, the TCRdb call of TRBD2 cannot be checked. CDR1 and CDR2 (germline): DFQATT, SNEGSKA (reference sequence). The CDR3 sequence is 16 residues long.